Sequencing of this TCR beta chain was carried out in a study of blood T cell repertoires in COVID-19. The protocol was immunoSEQ multiplex PCR, while the TCRdb copy is restricted to in-frame clones and leaves out a portion. Of hundreds of thousands of clones listed, around 83% are singletons. CDR3 length: 12 residues. Deletions cut 5 bases from V and 6 bases from J, with 10 bases between. The V gene's germline CDR1 is MGHDK and CDR2 SYGVNS. The sequenced sample was peripheral blood. The chain uses TRBV25-1 and TRBJ1-2; D is unresolved. This TCR came from a man older than 75 with acute or convalescent COVID-19. CDR3 in DNA: TGTGCCAGCAGTTCCCACGGAGATGGCTACACCTTC. Translating gives CASSSHGDGYTF.